This TCR beta chain was captured by sequencing in a study of early T cells in non-severe SARS-CoV-2 infection (dated by TCRdb to the early 2020s). Describing the broader study: Because TCR sequencing relied on bulk RNA taken from unsorted whole blood, pairing of alpha and beta chains was not possible. The paper as a whole reports these results and caveats: VDJdb matching was skewed toward anti-spike CD8 responses and likely underestimated virus-specific expansions by missing private and CD4 specificities.

The library relied on 5' RACE. Instrument on record: NextSeq 500. Unique molecular identifiers were attached to individual cDNA molecules in the TCR library protocol so that sequencing error and PCR bias could be corrected. Both TCR alpha and beta chains were sequenced, and tight co-correlation was observed between alpha and beta sequence abundances in each sample. Per the original workflow: Decombinator V4 was used to annotate TCR sequences for V gene, J gene and CDR3. TCRs were defined as expanded if a significant change between any two time points was detected under a Poisson model with p below 0.0001. Abundances of TCRs were expressed as counts per million after normalisation to the total number of TCRs sequenced in each sample. VDJdb, accessed 1 November 2021, was searched for CMV, EBV and SARS-CoV-2 annotated TCRs, with TCRs annotated for multiple antigens excluded. Using fastp trimming at Q25 and MiXCR clonotype assembly, TCRdb reanalyzed the public sequencing data and kept in-frame beta chains. Each CDR3 protein gets just one entry, which takes the most common genes and DNA from the rows behind it. These V and J calls are TCRdb output, not the study's own analysis. Recorded for this sample are roughly 32,000 distinct CDR3 sequences; 9% of them occurred a single time. Around 14% of the sample rests with the top ten.

This clonotype was seen a handful of times. Its antigen is still unknown. No much larger clone exists at a distance of one base, and base qualities are not known. This was a case-control study nested in a cohort of healthcare workers in London, UK, who had nasopharyngeal swab PCR tests and blood samples taken every week. Between 23 and 31 March 2020, the week of the UK lockdown, healthcare workers were enrolled and then followed up weekly for as long as 16 weeks. This sequence originates from an adult who was a healthcare worker with PCR-confirmed SARS-CoV-2 infection or an uninfected control (not recorded which). Sequenced input: whole blood.

The CDR3 loop reads CASSFGQLNQPQHF. The DNA is TGTGCCAGCAGCTTTGGACAGCTTAATCAGCCCCAGCATTTT. This receptor chain uses TRBV5-4 and TRBJ1-5; the D region possibly corresponds to TRBD1 (6 bases align). Looking up the germline V gene (reference sequence) yields CDR1 SGHNT and CDR2 YYREEE. The CDR3 runs 14 amino acids, cysteine and phenylalanine included. Kept here is only the CDR3 DNA, which spans 42 bases and is read in frame from base 1. V sheds 2 bases and J sheds 4 bases, leaving 10 bases between their ends.